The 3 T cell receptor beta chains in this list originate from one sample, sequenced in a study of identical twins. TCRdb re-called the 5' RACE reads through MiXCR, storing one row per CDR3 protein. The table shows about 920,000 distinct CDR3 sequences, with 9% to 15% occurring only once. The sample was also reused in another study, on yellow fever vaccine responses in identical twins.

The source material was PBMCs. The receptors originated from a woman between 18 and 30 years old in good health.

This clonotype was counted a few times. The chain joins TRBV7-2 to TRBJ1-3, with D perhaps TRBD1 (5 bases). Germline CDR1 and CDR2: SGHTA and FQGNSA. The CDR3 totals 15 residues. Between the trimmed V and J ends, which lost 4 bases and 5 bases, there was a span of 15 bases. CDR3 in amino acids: CASSSTVGDRNTIYF. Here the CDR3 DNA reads TGTGCCAGCAGCTCTACCGTGGGGGATCGAAACACCATATATTTT.

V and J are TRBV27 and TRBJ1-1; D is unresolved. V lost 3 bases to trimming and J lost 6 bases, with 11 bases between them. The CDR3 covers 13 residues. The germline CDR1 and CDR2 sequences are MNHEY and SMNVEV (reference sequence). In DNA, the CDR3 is TGTGCCAGCAGTTTCAATGAGTACGCTGAAGCTTTCTTT. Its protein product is CASSFNEYAEAFF.

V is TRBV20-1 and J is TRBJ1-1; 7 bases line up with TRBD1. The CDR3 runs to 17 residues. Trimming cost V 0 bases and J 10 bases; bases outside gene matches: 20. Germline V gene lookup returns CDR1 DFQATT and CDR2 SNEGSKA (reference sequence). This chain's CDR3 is CSARDKEGYRGRDLAFF. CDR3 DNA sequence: TGCAGTGCTAGAGATAAGGAGGGATACAGGGGACGAGATCTAGCTTTCTTT.